What follows is one T cell receptor beta chain and its context. Its antigen remains unidentified. These data come from a study of cytomegalovirus exposure and HLA in healthy donors. Study-level results: A later analysis appeared to link common viral pathogens to several of the most significant clusters.

Per the germline V gene, CDR1 is MNHEY and CDR2 is SMNVEV (reference sequence). V lost 4 bases, J lost 0 bases, and 4 bases stayed unmatched. The CDR3 loop spans 15 amino acids. PCR amplification relied on 60 Vbeta primers (plus 13 Jbeta primers). Data came from immunoSEQ multiplex PCR; TCRdb stores just in-frame clones and leaves some out. The sample has about 140,000 clones, roughly 78% seen once. V usage is TRBV27 and J usage is TRBJ2-3; TRBD1 matches 7 bases. The sample taken for sequencing was PBMCs. The receptor's source is a female donor in good health and CMV-seronegative. The CDR3 sequence: CASSSRTGSTDTQYF. CDR3 sequence (DNA): TGTGCCAGCAGTTCACGGACAGGAAGCACAGATACGCAGTATTTT.